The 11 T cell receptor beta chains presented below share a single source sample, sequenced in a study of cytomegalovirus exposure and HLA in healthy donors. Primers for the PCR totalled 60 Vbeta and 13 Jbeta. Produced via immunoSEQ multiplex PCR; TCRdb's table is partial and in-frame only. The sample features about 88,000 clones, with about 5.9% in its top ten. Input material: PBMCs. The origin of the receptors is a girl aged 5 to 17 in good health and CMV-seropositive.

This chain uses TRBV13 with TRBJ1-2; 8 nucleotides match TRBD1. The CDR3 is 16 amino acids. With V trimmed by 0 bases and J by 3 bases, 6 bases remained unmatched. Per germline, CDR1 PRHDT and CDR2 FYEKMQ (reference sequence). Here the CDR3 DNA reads TGTGCCAGCAGCTTAGGGGGACAGGAGAATTACTATGGCTACACCTTC. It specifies CASSLGGQENYYGYTF.

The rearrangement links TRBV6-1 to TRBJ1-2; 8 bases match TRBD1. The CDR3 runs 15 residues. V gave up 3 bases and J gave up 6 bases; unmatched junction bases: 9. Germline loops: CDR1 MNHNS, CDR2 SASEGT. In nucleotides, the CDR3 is TGTGCCAGCAGTGAGAACAGGGGGAAATGGGATGGCTACACCTTC. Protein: CASSENRGKWDGYTF.

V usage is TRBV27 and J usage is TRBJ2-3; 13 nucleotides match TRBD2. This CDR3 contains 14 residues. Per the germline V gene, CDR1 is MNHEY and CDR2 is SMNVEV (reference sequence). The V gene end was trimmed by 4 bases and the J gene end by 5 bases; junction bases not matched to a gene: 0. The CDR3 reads CASSWTSGGDTQYF. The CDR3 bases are TGTGCCAGCAGTTGGACTAGCGGGGGAGATACGCAGTATTTT.

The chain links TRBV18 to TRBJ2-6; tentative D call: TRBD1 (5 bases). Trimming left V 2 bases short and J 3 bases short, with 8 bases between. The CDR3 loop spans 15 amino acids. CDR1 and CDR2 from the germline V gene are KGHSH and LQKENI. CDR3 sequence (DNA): TGTGCCAGCTCACCAGCAGGGAATGGGGCCAACGTCCTGACTTTC. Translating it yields CASSPAGNGANVLTF.

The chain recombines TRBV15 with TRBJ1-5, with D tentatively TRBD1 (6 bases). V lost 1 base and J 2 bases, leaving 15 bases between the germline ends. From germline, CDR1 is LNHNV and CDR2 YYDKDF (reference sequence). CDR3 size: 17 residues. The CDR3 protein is CATSRGEGNRGNQPQHF. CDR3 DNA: TGTGCCACCAGCAGAGGAGAGGGAAACAGGGGCAATCAGCCCCAGCATTTT.

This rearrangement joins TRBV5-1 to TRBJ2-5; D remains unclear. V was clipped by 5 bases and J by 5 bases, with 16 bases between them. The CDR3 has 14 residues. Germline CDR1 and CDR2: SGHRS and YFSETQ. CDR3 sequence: CASRVDTGRETQYF. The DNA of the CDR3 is TGCGCCAGCAGGGTAGACACTGGTAGGGAGACCCAGTACTTC.

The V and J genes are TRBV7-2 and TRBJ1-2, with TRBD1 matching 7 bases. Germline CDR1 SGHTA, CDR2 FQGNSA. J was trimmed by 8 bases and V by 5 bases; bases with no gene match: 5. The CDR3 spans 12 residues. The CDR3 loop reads CASSPTGKGYTF. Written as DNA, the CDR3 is TGTGCCAGCAGCCCGACAGGGAAGGGCTACACCTTC.

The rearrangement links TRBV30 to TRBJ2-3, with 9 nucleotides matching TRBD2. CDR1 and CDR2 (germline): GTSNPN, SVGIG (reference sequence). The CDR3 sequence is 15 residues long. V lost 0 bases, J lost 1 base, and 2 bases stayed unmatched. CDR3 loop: CAWSVIAGGTDTQYF. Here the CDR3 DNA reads TGTGCCTGGAGTGTTATAGCGGGGGGCACAGATACGCAGTATTTT.

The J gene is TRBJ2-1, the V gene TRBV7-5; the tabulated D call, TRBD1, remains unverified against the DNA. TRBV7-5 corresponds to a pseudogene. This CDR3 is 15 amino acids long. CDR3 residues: CARSLMRGLCNEQFF. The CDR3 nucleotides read TGTGCCAGAAGCTTAATGAGGGGGCTGTGCAATGAGCAGTTCTTC.

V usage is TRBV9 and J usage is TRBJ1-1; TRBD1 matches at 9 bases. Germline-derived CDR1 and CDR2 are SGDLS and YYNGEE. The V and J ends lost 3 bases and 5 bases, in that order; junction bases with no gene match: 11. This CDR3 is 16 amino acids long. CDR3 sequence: CASSGGQGIGWTEAFF. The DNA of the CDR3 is TGTGCCAGCAGCGGTGGACAGGGGATAGGGTGGACTGAAGCTTTCTTT.

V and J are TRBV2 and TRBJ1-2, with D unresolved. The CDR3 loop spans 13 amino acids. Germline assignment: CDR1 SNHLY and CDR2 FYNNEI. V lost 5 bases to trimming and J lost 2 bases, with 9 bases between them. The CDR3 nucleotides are TGTGCCAGCAGTCCCGGGGAGAACTATGGCTACACCTTC. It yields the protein CASSPGENYGYTF.